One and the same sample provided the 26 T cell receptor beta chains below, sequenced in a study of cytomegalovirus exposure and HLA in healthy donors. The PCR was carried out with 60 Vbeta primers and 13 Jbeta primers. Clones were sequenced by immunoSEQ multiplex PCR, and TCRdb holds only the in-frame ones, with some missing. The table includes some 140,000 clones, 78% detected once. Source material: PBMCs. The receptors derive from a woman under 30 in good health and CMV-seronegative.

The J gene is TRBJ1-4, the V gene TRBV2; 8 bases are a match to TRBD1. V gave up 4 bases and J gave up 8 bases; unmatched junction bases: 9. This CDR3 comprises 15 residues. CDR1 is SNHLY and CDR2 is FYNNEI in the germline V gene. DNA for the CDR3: TGTGCCAGCAGTGCCGGACAGGGAGAAGGAGAAAAACTGTTTTTT. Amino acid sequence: CASSAGQGEGEKLFF.

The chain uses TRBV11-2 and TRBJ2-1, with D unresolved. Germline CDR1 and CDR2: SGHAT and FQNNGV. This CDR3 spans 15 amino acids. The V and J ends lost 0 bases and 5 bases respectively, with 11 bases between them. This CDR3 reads CASSLEPGRDNEQFF. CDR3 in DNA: TGTGCCAGCAGCTTAGAACCGGGTCGCGACAATGAGCAGTTCTTC.

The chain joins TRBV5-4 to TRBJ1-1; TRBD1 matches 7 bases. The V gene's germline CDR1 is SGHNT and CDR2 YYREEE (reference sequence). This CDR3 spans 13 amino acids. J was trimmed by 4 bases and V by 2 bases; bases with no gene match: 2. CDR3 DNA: TGTGCCAGCAGCTTTGGACAGGCCACTGAAGCTTTCTTT. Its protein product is CASSFGQATEAFF.

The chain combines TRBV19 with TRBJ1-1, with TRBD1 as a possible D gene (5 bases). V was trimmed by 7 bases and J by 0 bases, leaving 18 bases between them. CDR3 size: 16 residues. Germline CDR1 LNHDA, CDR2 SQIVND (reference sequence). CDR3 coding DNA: TGTGCCAGTAAATCCTCGACAGCCTACATGAACACTGAAGCTTTCTTT. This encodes CASKSSTAYMNTEAFF.

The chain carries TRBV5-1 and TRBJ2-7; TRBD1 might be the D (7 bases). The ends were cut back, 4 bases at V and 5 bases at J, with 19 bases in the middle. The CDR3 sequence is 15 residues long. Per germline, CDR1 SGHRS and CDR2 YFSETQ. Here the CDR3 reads CASSAGGLETNEQYF. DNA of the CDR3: TGCGCCAGCAGCGCAGGGGGACTGGAGACCAACGAGCAGTACTTC. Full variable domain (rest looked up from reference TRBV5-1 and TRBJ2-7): KAGVTQTPRYLIKTRGQQVTLSCSPISGHRSVSWYQQTPGQGLQFLFEYFSETQRNKGNFPGRFSGRQFSNSRSEMNVSTLELGDSALYLCASSAGGLETNEQYFGPGTRLTVT.

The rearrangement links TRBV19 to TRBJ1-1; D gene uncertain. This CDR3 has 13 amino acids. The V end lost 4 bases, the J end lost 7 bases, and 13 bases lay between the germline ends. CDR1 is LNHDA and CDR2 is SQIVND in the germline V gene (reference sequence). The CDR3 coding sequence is TGTGCCAGTAGTAACTTCGGGGAGGGTGAAGCTTTCTTT. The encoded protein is CASSNFGEGEAFF.

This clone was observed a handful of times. The DNA of the CDR3 is TGTGCCAGTAGTATACGGCGGGACAAAAACATTCAGTACTTC. Its protein product is CASSIRRDKNIQYF. The chain links TRBV19 to TRBJ2-4; possible D gene TRBD2, 6 bases. Deletions cut 2 bases from V and 3 bases from J, with 8 bases between. The CDR3 contains 14 residues. Germline CDR1 is LNHDA and CDR2 is SQIVND (reference sequence). Variable domain in full (rest from reference TRBV19 and TRBJ2-4): DGGITQSPKYLFRKEGQNVTLSCEQNLNHDAMYWYRQDPGQGLRLIYYSQIVNDFQKGDIAEGYSVSREKKESFPLTVTSAQKNPTAFYLCASSIRRDKNIQYFGAGTRLSVL.

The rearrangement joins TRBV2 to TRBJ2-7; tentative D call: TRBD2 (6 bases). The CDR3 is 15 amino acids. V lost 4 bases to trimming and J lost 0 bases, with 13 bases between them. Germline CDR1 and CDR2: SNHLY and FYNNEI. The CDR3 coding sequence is TGTGCCAGCAGTGTCTCTCGGGGGAACTCCTACGAGCAGTACTTC. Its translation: CASSVSRGNSYEQYF.

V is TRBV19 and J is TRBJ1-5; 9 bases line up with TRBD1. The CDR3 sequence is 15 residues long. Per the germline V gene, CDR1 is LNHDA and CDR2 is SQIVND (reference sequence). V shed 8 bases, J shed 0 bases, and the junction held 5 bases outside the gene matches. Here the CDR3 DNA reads TGTGCCAGTGGGACAGGGATCCGTAGCAATCAGCCCCAGCATTTT. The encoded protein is CASGTGIRSNQPQHF.

CDR3 sequence: CATSRGGQRLNYGYTF. The CDR3 region has the DNA TGTGCCACCAGCAGAGGGGGACAGCGACTTAACTATGGCTACACCTTC. This chain links TRBV15 with TRBJ1-2, with TRBD1 identical over 7 bases. The CDR3 spans 16 residues. Losses at the gene ends were 1 base for V and 1 base for J; bases not matched to a gene: 6. Germline V gene sequence: CDR1 LNHNV, CDR2 YYDKDF (reference sequence).

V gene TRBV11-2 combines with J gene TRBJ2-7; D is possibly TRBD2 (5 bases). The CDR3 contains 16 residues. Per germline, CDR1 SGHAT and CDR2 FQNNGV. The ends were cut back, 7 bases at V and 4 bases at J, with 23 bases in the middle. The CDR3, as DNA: TGTGCCAGCACCTCACGGAGGACGCTCCGAGGATACGAGCAGTACTTC. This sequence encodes CASTSRRTLRGYEQYF.

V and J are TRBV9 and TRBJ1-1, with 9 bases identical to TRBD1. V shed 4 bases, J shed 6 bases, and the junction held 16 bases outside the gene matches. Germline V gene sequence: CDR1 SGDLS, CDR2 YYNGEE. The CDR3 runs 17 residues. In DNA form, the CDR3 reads TGTGCCAGCAGCCCCTTGGAAGGGACAGGGAGGAGAGCTGAAGCTTTCTTT. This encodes CASSPLEGTGRRAEAFF. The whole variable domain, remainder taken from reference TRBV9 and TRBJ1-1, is DSGVTQTPKHLITATGQRVTLRCSPRSGDLSVYWYQQSLDQGLQFLIQYYNGEERAKGNILERFSAQQFPDLHSELNLSSLELGDSALYFCASSPLEGTGRRAEAFFGQGTRLTVV.

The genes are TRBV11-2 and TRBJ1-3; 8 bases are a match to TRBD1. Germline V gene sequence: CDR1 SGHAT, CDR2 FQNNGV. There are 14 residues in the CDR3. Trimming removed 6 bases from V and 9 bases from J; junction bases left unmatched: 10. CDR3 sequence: CASRPRGQIATIYF. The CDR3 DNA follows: TGTGCCAGCAGACCCAGGGGGCAAATAGCCACCATATATTTT. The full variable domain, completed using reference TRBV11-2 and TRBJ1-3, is EAGVAQSPRYKIIEKRQSVAFWCNPISGHATLYWYQQILGQGPKLLIQFQNNGVVDDSQLPKDRFSAERLKGVDSTLKIQPAKLEDSAVYLCASRPRGQIATIYFGEGSWLTVV.

CDR3 bases: TGTGCCAGCAGCACCCAGCGGGGGACTAGCGAGCAGTACTTC. This encodes CASSTQRGTSEQYF. The chain recombines TRBV7-2 with TRBJ2-7; 8 bases agree with TRBD2. The CDR3 has 14 amino acids. Germline CDR1 SGHTA, CDR2 FQGNSA. The V and J ends lost 5 bases and 6 bases, in that order; junction bases with no gene match: 9.

The CDR3: CASGPGTSGRTKYF. In DNA form, the CDR3 reads TGTGCTAGTGGTCCCGGGACTAGCGGGAGGACTAAGTACTTC. The gene calls are TRBV12-5 and TRBJ2-7; 15 bases map to TRBD2. V trimming: 5 bases; J trimming: 11 bases; junction bases outside the gene matches: 7. The CDR3 spans 14 residues. Germline V CDR1 and CDR2: LGHNT, FRNRAP.

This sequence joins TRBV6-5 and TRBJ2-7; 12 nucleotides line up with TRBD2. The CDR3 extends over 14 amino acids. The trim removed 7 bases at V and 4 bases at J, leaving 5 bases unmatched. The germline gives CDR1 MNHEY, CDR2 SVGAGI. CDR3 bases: TGTGCCAGCACCCTAGGACTAGCGGGATACGAGCAGTACTTC. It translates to CASTLGLAGYEQYF.

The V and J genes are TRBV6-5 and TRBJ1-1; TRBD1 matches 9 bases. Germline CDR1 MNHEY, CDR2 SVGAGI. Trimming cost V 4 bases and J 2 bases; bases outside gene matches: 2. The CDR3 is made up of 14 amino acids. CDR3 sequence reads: CASSWDRANTEAFF. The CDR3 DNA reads TGTGCCAGCAGTTGGGACAGGGCTAACACTGAAGCTTTCTTT.

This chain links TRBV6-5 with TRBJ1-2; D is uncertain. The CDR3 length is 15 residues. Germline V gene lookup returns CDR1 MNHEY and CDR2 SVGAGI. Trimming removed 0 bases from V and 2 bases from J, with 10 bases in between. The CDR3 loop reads CASSYSWSGNYGYTF. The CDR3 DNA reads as TGTGCCAGCAGTTACTCGTGGAGCGGAAACTATGGCTACACCTTC.

Written as DNA, the CDR3 is TGTGCCAGCAGCCCGTTTTATACCGGGGAGCTGTTTTTT. Amino acids: CASSPFYTGELFF. The rearrangement links TRBV4-2 to TRBJ2-2; D not resolved. Trimming stripped 4 bases from V and 5 bases from J, with 8 bases between. CDR1 and CDR2 (germline): LGHNA, YNFKEQ. The CDR3 extends over 13 amino acids.

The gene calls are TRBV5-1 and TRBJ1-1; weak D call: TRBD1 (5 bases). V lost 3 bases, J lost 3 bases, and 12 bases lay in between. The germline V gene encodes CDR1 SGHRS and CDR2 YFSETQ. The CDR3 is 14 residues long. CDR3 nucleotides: TGCGCCAGCAGCTCGGTCGGGACTGACACTGAAGCTTTCTTT. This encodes CASSSVGTDTEAFF.

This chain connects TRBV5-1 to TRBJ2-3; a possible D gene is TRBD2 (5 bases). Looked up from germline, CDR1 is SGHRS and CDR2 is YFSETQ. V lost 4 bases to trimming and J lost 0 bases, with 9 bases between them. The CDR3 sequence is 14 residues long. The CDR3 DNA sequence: TGCGCCAGCAGCGAAAGGACTAGCACAGATACGCAGTATTTT. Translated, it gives CASSERTSTDTQYF.

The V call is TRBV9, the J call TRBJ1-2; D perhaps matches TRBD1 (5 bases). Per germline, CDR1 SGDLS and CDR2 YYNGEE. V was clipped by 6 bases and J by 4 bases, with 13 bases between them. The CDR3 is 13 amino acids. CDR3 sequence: CASTQGGSYGYTF. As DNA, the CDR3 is TGTGCCAGCACGCAGGGCGGTTCCTATGGCTACACCTTC.

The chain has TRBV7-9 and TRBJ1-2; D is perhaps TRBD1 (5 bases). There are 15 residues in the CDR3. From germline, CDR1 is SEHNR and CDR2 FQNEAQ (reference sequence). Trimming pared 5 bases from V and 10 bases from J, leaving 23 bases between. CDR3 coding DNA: TGTGCCAGCAGCCCCCAGTGGCAGGGATCGTTTGACTACACCTTC. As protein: CASSPQWQGSFDYTF.

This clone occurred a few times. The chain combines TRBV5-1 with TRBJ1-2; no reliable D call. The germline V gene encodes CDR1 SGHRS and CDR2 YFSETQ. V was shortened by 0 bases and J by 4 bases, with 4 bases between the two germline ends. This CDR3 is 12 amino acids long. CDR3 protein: CASSLDFYGYTF. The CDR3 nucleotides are TGCGCCAGCAGCTTGGACTTCTATGGCTACACCTTC.

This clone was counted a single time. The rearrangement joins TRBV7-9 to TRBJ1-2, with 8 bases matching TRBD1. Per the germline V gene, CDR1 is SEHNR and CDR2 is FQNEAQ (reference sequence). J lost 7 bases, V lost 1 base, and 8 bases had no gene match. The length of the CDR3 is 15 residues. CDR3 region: CASSLERGTGGGYTF. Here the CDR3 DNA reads TGTGCCAGCAGCTTAGAAAGAGGGACAGGCGGTGGCTACACCTTC.

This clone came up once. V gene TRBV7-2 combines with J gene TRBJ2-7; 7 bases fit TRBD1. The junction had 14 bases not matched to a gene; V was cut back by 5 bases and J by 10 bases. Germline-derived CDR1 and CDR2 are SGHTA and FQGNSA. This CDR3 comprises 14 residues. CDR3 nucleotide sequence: TGTGCCAGCAGCCCAGGGCACAGGGGCGCCCTCCAGTACTTC. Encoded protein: CASSPGHRGALQYF.